There are a few counts of the clone carrying this T cell receptor beta chain. Antigen: not known. With 0 bases clipped from V and 4 bases from J, the junction kept 8 bases outside the gene matches. The CDR3 has 17 amino acids. Use of 60 Vbeta and 13 Jbeta primers characterized the PCR. Data came from immunoSEQ multiplex PCR; TCRdb stores just in-frame clones and leaves some out. The sample shows around 150,000 clones, 77% of them seen only once. This record comes from a study of cytomegalovirus exposure and HLA in healthy donors. Study overall: Earlier, roughly 180 million T cells were analyzed, and over 95 million unique TCR beta sequences were found among them. General study findings and limits: Versus the approximately 700-donor mean, an Asian-associated ancestry cluster reportedly showed fewer N-insertions in a later analysis.

This chain joins TRBV5-3 and TRBJ1-4, with 8 bases identical to TRBD1. TRBV5-3 is annotated as an ORF whose role is uncertain. The sequenced sample consisted of PBMCs. This TCR derives from a middle-aged woman in good health and CMV-seropositive. CDR3 protein: CARSLAQGASYNEKLFF. The CDR3 nucleotides are TGTGCCAGAAGCTTGGCCCAGGGGGCGTCTTATAATGAAAAACTGTTTTTT.